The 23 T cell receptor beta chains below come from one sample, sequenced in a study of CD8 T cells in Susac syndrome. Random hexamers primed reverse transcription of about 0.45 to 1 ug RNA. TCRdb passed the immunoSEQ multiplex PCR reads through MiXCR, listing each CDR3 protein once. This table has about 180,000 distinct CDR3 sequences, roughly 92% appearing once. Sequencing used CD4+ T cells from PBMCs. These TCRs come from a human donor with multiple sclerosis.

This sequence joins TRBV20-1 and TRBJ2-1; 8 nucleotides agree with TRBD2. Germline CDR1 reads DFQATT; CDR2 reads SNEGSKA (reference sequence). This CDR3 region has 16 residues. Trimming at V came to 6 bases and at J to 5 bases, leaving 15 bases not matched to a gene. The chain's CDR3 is CSAPRASGPRDNEQFF. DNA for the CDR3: TGCAGTGCCCCAAGGGCTAGCGGGCCAAGGGACAATGAGCAGTTCTTC.

The CDR3 DNA follows: TGTGCCAGCAGCTCCCCGGAGGGGGGTCGAAAACTGTTTTTT. This encodes CASSSPEGGRKLFF. The genes are TRBV27 and TRBJ1-4; possibly TRBD1 for D (6 bases). Trimming removed 6 bases from V and 10 bases from J, with 18 bases in between. From germline, CDR1 is MNHEY and CDR2 SMNVEV (reference sequence). This CDR3 contains 14 residues.

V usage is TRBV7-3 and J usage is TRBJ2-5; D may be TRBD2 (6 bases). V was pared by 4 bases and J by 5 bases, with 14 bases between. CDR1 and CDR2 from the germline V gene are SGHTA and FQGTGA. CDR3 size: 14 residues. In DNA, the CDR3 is TGTGCCAGCAGCTACGGACCGAGCGGGGAGACCCAGTACTTC. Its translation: CASSYGPSGETQYF.

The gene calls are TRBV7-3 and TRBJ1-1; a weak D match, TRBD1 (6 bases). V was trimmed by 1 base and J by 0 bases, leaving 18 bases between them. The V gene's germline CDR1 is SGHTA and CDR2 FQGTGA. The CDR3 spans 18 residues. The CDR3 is CASSLMFVGQHMNTEAFF. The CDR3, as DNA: TGTGCCAGCAGCTTAATGTTTGTCGGACAGCACATGAACACTGAAGCTTTCTTT.

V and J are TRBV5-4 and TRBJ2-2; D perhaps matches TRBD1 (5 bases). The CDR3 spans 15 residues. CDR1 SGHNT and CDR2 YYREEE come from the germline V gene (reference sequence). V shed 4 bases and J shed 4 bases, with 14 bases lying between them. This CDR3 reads CASSPGHFLTGELFF. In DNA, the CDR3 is TGTGCCAGCAGCCCAGGACACTTCCTCACCGGGGAGCTGTTTTTT.

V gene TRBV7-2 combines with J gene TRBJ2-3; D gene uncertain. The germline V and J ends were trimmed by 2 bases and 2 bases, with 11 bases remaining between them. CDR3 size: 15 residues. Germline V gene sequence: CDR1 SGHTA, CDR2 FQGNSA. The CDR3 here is CASSLILEPTDTQYF. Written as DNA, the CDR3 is TGTGCCAGCAGCTTAATCCTAGAGCCCACAGATACGCAGTATTTT.

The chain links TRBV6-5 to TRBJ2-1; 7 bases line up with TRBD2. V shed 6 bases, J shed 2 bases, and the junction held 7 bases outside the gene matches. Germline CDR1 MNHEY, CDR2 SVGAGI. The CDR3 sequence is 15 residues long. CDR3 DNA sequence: TGTGCCAGCAGCTCCAGCGGGGTCGCCTACAATGAGCAGTTCTTC. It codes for CASSSSGVAYNEQFF.

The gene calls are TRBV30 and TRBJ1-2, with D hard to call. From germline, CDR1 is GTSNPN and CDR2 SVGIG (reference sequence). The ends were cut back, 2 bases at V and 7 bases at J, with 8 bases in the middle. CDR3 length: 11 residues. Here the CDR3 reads CAWSRGSGYTF. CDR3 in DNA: TGTGCCTGGAGTCGGGGTTCTGGCTACACCTTC.

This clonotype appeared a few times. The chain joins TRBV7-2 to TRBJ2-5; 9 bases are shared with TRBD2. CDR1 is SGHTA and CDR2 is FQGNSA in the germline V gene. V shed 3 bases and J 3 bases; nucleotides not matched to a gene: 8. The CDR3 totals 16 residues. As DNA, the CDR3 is TGTGCCAGCAGCTTGGGGATGGCTAGCGGGGAAGAGACCCAGTACTTC. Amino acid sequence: CASSLGMASGEETQYF.

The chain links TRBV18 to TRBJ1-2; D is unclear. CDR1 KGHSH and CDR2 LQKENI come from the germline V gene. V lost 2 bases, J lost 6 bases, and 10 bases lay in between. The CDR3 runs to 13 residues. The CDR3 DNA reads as TGTGCCAGCTCACCAACTAGGGAGGATGGCTACACCTTC. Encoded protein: CASSPTREDGYTF.

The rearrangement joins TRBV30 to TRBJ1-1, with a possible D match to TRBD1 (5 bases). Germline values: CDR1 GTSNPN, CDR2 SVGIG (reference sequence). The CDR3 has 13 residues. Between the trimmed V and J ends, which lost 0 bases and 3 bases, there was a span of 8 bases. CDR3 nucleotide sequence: TGTGCCTGGAGTGTCGGGGGGGACACTGAAGCTTTCTTT. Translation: CAWSVGGDTEAFF. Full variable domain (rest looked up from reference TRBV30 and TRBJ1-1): SQTIHQWPATLVQPVGSPLSLECTVEGTSNPNLYWYRQAAGRGLQLLFYSVGIGQISSEVPQNLSASRPQDRQFILSSKKLLLSDSGFYLCAWSVGGDTEAFFGQGTRLTVV.

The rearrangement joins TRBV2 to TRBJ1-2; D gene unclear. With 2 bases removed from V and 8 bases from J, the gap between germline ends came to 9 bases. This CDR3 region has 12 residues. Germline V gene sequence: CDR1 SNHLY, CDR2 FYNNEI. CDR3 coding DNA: TGTGCCAGCAGTGAATCAGTTCGGGGCTACACCTTC. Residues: CASSESVRGYTF.

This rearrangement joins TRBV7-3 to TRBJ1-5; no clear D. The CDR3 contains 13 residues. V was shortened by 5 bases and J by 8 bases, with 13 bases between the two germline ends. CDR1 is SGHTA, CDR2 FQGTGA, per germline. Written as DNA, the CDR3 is TGTGCCAGCAGCCCAGGTCCGGGCGAGCCCCAGCATTTT. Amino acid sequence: CASSPGPGEPQHF.

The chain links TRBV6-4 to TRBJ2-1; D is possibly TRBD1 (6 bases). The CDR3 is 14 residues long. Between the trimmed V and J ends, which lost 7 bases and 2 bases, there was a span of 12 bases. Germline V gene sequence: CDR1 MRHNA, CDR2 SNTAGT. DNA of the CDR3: TGTGCCAGCATCCCTTGGACAGCCTACAATGAGCAGTTCTTC. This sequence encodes CASIPWTAYNEQFF.

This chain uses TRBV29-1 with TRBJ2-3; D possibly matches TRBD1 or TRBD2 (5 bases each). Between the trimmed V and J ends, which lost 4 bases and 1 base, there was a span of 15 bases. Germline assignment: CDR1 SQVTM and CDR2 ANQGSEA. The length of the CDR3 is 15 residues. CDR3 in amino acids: CSVGMQGGRTDTQYF. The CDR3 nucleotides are TGCAGCGTTGGAATGCAGGGCGGGCGCACAGATACGCAGTATTTT.

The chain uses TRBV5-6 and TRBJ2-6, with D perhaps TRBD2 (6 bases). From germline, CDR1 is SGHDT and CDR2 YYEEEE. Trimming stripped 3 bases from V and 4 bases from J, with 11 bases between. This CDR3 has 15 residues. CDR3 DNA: TGTGCCAGCAGCTCGGGAGTTAGGGGGGCCAACGTCCTGACTTTC. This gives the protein CASSSGVRGANVLTF. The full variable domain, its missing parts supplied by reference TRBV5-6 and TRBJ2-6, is DAGVTQSPTHLIKTRGQQVTLRCSPKSGHDTVSWYQQALGQGPQFIFQYYEEEERQRGNFPDRFSGHQFPNYSSELNVNALLLGDSALYLCASSSGVRGANVLTFGAGSRLTVL.

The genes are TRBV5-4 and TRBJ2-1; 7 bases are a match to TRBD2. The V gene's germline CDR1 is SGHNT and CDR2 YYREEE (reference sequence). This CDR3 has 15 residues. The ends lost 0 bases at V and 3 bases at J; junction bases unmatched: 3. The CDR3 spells CASSLAPSGYNEQFF. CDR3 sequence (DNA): TGTGCCAGCAGCTTGGCGCCTAGCGGCTACAATGAGCAGTTCTTC.

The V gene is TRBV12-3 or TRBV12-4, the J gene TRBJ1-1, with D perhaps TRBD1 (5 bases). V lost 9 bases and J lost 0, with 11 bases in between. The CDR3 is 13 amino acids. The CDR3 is CASSGIMNTEAFF. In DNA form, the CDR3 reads TGTGCCAGTTCAGGGATAATGAACACTGAAGCTTTCTTT.

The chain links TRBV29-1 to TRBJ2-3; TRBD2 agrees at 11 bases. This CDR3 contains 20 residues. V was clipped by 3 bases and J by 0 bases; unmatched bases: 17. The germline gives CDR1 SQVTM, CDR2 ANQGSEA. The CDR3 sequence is CSVERSEIAGGPSSTDTQYF. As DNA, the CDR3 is TGCAGCGTTGAGAGGTCGGAGATAGCGGGAGGGCCGTCTAGCACAGATACGCAGTATTTT.

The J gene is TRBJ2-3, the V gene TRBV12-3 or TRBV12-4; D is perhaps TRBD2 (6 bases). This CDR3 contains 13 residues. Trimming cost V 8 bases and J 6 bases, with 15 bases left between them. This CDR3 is CASDFGGEDTQYF. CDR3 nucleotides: TGTGCCAGCGATTTCGGGGGTGAGGATACGCAGTATTTT.

The CDR3 spells CASSPGFSYTDTQYF. CDR3 coding DNA: TGTGCCAGCAGCCCCGGCTTTAGCTACACAGATACGCAGTATTTT. The V call is TRBV5-4, the J call TRBJ2-3; no clear D gene. V dropped 4 bases and J dropped 2 bases, with 14 bases sitting between them. CDR3 length: 15 amino acids. Germline lookup yields CDR1 SGHNT and CDR2 YYREEE (reference sequence).

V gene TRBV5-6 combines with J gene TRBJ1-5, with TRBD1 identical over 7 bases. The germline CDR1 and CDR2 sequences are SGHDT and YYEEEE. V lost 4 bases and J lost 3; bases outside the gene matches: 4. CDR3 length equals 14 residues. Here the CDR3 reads CASSLTGVNQPQHF. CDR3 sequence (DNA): TGTGCCAGCAGCCTTACAGGGGTCAATCAGCCCCAGCATTTT.

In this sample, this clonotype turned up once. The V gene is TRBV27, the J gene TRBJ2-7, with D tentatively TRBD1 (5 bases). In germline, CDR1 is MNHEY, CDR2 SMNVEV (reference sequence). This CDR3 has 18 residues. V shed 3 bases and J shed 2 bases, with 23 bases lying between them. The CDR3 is CASSFTALGTGFPYEQYF. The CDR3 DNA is TGTGCCAGCAGTTTCACCGCTTTGGGTACAGGCTTTCCCTACGAGCAGTACTTC.